This T cell receptor beta chain was identified in a study of T cells in narcolepsy. Using immunoSEQ multiplex PCR, the repertoire was profiled, and TCRdb retains in-frame clones only, with some absent. The sample includes under 35,000 clones, roughly four fifths seen only once; the top ten take approximately 0.66%. This receptor was obtained from a human donor in good health. The specimen sequenced was memory (CD45RA-) CD4+ T cells from blood.

The CDR3 DNA reads TGCGCCAGCAGCTTGGGTGCAGGGGGCACAGATACGCAGTATTTT. Its translation is CASSLGAGGTDTQYF. J is TRBJ2-3 and V is TRBV5-1, with a tentative D call TRBD1 (6 bases). Looked up from germline, CDR1 is SGHRS and CDR2 is YFSETQ. V was trimmed by 0 bases and J by 1 base, leaving 9 bases between them. CDR3 length: 15 residues.